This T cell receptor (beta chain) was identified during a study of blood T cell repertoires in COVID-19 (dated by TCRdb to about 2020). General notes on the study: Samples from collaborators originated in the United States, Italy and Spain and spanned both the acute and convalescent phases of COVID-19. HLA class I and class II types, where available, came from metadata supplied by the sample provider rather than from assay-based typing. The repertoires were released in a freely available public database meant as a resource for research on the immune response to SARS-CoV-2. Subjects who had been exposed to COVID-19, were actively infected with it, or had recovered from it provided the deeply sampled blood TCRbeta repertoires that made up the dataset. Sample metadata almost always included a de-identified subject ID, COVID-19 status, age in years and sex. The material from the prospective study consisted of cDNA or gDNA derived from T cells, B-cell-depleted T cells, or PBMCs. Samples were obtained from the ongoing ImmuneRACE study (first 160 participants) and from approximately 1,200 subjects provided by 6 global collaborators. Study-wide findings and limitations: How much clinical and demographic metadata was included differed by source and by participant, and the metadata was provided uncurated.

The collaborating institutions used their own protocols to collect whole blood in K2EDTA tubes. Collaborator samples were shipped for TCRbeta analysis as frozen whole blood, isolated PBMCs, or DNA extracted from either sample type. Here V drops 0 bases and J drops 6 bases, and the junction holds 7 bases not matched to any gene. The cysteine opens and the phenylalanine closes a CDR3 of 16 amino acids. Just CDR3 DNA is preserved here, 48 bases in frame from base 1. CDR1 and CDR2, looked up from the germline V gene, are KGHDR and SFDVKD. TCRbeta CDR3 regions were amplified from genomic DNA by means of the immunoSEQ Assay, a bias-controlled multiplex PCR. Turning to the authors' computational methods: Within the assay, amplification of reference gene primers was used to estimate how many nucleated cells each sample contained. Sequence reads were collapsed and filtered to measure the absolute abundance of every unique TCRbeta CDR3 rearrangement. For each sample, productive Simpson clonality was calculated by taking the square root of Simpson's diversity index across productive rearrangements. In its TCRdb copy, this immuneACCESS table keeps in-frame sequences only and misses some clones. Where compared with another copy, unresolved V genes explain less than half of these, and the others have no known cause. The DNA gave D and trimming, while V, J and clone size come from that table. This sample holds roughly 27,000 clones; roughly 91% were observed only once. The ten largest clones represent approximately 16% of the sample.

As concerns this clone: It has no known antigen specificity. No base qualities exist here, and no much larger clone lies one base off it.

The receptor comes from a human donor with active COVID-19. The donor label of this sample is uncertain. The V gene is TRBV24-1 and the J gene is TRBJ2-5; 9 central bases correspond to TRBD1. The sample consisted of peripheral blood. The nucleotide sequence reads TGTGCCACCAGTGATTTGAGGGACAGGGATTCAAAGACCCAGTACTTC. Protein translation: CATSDLRDRDSKTQYF.